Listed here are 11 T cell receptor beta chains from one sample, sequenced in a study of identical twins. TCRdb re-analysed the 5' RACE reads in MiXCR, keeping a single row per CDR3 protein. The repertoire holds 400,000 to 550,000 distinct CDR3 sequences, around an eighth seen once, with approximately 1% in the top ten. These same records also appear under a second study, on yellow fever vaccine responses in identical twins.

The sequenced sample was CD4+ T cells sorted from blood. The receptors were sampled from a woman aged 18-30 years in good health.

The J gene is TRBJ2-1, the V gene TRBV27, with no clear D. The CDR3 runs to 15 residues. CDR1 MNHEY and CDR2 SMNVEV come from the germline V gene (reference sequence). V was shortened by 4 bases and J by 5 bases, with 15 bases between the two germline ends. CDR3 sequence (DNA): TGTGCCAGCAGTTCTGCCTGGTATATCGACAATGAGCAGTTCTTC. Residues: CASSSAWYIDNEQFF.

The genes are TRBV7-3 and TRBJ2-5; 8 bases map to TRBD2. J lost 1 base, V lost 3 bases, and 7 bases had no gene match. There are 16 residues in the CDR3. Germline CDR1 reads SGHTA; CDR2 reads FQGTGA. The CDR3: CASSLGSGASQETQYF. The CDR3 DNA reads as TGTGCCAGCAGCTTGGGTAGCGGGGCCAGCCAAGAGACCCAGTACTTC.

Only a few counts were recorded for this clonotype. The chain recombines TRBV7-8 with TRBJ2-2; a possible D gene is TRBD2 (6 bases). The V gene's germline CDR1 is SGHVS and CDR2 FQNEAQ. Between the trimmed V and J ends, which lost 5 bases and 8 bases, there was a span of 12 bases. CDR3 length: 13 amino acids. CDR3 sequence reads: CASSRRERGELFF. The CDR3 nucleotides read TGTGCCAGCAGCCGGAGGGAGAGGGGGGAGCTGTTTTTT.

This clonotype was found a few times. The CDR3 region has the DNA TGTGCCAGCTCTGCGACAGGGGGCATCTACAATGAGCAGTTCTTC. Translation: CASSATGGIYNEQFF. The chain recombines TRBV18 with TRBJ2-1; 10 nucleotides agree with TRBD1. The germline V gene encodes CDR1 KGHSH and CDR2 LQKENI. The CDR3 is 15 residues long. V was pared by 6 bases and J by 3 bases, with 5 bases of the junction left unmatched.

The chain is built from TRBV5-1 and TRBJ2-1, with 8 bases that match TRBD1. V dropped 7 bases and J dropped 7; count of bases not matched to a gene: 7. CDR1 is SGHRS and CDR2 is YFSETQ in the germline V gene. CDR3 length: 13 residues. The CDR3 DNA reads TGCGCCAGCGGGCAGGGGGCACCGAATGAGCAGTTCTTC. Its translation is CASGQGAPNEQFF.

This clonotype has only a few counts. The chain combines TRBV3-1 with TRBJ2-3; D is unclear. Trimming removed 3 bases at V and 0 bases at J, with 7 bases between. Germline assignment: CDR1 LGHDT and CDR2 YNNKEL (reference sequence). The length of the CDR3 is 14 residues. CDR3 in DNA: TGTGCCAGCAGCCAGTGGGCTAGCACAGATACGCAGTATTTT. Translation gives CASSQWASTDTQYF.

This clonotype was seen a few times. The CDR3 is CASRRRGSSTDTQYF. The CDR3 DNA sequence: TGTGCCAGCAGACGCCGGGGGTCTAGCACAGATACGCAGTATTTT. This chain connects TRBV6-2 or TRBV6-3 to TRBJ2-3; D may be TRBD2 (6 bases). Germline CDR1 and CDR2: MNHEY and SVGEGT. CDR3 length equals 15 residues. Between the trimmed V and J ends, which lost 6 bases and 0 bases, there was a span of 13 bases.

CDR3: CSARHFGTGISYEQYF. CDR3 in DNA: TGCAGTGCTAGGCACTTCGGGACAGGGATCTCCTACGAGCAGTACTTC. The chain recombines TRBV20-1 with TRBJ2-7; 9 bases match TRBD1. The V segment lost 3 bases and the J segment 0 bases; nucleotides outside the gene matches: 9. Germline values: CDR1 DFQATT, CDR2 SNEGSKA (reference sequence). The CDR3 covers 16 residues.

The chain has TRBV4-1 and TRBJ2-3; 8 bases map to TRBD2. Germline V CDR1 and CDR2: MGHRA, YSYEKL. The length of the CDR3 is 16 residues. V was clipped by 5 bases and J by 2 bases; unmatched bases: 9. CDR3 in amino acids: CASSYPGLAHTDTQYF. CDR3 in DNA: TGCGCCAGCAGCTATCCCGGACTAGCCCACACAGATACGCAGTATTTT.

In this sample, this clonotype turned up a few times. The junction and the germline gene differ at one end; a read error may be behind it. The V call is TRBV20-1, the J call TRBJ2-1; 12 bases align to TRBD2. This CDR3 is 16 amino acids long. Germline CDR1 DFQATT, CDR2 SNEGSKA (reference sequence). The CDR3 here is CSARPSGGAVYSEQFF. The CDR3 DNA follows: TGCAGTGCTAGACCTAGCGGGGGGGCCGTATACAGTGAGCAGTTCTTC.

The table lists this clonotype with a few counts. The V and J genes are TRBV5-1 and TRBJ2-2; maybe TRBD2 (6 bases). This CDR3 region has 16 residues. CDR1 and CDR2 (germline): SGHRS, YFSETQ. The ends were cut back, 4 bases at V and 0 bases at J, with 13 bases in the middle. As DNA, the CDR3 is TGCGCCAGCAGCGCACCGGGAGTAGCGAACACCGGGGAGCTGTTTTTT. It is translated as CASSAPGVANTGELFF.